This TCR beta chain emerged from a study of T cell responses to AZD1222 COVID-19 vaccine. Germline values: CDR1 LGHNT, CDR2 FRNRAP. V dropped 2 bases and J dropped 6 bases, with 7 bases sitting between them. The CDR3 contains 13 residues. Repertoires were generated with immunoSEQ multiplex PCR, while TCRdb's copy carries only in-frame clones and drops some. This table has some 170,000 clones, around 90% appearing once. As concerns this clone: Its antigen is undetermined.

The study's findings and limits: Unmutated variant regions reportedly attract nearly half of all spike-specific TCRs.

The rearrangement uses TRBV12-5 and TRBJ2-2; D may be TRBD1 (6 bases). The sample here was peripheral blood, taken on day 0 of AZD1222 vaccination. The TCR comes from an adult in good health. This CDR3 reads CASGLTGSGELFF. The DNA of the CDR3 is TGTGCTAGTGGTTTGACAGGGTCCGGGGAGCTGTTTTTT.